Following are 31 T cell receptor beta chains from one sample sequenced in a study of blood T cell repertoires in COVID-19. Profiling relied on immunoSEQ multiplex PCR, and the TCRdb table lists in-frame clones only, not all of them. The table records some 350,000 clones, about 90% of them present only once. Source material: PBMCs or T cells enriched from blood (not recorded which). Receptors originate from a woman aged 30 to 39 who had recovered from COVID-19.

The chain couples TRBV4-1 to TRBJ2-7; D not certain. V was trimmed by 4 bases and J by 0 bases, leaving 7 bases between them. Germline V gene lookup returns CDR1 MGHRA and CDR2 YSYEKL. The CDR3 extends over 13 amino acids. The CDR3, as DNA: TGCGCCAGCAGCCTACAGATCTCCTACGAGCAGTACTTC. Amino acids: CASSLQISYEQYF.

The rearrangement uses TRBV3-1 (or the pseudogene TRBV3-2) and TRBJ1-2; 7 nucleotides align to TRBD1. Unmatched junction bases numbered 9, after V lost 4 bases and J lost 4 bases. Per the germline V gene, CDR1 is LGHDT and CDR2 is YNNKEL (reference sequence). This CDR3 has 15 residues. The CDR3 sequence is CASSLNGDSFYGYTF. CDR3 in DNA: TGTGCCAGCAGCCTCAATGGGGACAGCTTCTATGGCTACACCTTC.

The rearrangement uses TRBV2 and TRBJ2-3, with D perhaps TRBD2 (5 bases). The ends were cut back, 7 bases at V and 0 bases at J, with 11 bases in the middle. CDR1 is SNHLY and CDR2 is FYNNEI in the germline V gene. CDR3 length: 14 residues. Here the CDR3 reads CASMERSSTDTQYF. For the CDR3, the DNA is TGTGCCAGCATGGAGCGGAGTAGCACAGATACGCAGTATTTT.

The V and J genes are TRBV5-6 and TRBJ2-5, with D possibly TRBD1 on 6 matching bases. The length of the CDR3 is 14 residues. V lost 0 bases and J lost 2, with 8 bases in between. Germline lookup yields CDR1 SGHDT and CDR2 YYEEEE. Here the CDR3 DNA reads TGTGCCAGCAGCTTGGTTAGGGGGCAAGAGACCCAGTACTTC. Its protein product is CASSLVRGQETQYF.

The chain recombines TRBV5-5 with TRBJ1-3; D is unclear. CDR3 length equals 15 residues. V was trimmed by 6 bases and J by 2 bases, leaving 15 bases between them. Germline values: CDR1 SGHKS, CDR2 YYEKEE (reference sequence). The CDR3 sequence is CASTKERPPGNTIYF. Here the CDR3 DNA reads TGTGCCAGCACCAAAGAGAGGCCCCCTGGAAACACCATATATTTT.

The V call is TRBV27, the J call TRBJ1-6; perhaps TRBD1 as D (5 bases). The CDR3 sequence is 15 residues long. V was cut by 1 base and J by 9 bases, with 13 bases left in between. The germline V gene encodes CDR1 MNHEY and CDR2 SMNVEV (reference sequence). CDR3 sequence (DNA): TGTGCCAGCAGTTTATACAGGTCCGGGGGTTCACCCCTCCACTTT. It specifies CASSLYRSGGSPLHF.

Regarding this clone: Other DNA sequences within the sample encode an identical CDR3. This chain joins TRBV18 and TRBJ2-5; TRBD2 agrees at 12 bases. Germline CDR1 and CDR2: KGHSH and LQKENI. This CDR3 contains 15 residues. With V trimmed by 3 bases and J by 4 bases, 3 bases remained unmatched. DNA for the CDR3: TGTGCCAGCTCACCTCCGGGACTAGCGGGAGAGACCCAGTACTTC. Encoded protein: CASSPPGLAGETQYF.

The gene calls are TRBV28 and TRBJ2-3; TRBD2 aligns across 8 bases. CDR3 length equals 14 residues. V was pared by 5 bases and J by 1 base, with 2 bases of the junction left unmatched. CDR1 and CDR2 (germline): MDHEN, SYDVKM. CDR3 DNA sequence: TGTGCCAGCAGTCCGGGGGGGGGCACAGATACGCAGTATTTT. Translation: CASSPGGGTDTQYF.

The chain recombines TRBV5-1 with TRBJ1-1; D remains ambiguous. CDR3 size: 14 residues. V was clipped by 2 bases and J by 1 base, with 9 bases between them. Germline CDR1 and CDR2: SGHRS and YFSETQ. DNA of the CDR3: TGCGCCAGCAGCTTACTCGGGTCGAACACTGAAGCTTTCTTT. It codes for CASSLLGSNTEAFF.

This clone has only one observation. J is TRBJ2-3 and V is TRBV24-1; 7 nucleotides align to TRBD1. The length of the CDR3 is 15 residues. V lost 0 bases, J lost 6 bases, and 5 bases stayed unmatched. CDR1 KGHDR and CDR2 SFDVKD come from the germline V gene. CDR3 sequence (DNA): TGTGCCACCAGTGATTTGGTAGGGGGCGCGGATACGCAGTATTTT. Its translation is CATSDLVGGADTQYF.

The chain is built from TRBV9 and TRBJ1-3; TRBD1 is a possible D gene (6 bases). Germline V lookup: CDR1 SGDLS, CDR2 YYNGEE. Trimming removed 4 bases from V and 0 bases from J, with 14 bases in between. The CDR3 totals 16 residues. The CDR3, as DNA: TGTGCCAGCAGCCCCCGAGGGGACATCTCTGGAAACACCATATATTTT. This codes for CASSPRGDISGNTIYF.

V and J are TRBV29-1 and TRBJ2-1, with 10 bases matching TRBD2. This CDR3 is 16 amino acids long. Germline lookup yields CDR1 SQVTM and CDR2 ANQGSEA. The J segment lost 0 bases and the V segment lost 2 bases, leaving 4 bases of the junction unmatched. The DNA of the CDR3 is TGCAGCGTTGAATCGGTAGCGGGGGGCTCCTACAATGAGCAGTTCTTC. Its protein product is CSVESVAGGSYNEQFF.

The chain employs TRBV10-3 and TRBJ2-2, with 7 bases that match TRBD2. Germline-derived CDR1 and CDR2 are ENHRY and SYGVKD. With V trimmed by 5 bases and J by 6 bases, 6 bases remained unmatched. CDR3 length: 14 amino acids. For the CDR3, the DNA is TGTGCCATCAGTCCCTTTAGCGGGTCCGGGGAGCTGTTTTTT. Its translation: CAISPFSGSGELFF.

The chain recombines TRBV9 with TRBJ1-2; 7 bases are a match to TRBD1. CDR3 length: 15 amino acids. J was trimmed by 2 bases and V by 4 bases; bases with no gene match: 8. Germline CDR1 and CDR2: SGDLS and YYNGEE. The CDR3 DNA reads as TGTGCCAGCAGCAACCCGGGACAGACAAACTATGGCTACACCTTC. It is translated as CASSNPGQTNYGYTF.

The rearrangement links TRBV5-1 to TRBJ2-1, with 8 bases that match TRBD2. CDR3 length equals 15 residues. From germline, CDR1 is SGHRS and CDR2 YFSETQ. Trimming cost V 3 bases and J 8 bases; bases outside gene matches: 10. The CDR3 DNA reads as TGCGCCAGCAGCTCCAGCGGGGGAATTTTCGATGAGCAGTTCTTC. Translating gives CASSSSGGIFDEQFF.

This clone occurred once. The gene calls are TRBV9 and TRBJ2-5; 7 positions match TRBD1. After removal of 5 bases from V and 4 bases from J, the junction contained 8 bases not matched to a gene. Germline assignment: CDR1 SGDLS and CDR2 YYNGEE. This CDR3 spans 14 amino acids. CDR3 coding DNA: TGTGCCAGCAGTCTACAGGGGACCCCAGAGACCCAGTACTTC. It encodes CASSLQGTPETQYF.

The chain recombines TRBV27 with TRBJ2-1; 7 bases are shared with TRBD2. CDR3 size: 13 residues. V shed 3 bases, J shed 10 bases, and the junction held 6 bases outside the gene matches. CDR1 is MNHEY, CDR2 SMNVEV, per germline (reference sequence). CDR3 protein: CASSFSSGTEQFF. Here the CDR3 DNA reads TGTGCCAGCAGTTTTTCCAGCGGGACCGAGCAGTTCTTC.

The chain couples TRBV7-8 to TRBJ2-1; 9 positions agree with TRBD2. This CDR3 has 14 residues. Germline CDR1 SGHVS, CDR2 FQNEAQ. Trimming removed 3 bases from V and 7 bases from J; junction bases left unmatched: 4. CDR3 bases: TGTGCCAGCAGCTTCAGCGGGGGGACGAATGAGCAGTTCTTC. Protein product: CASSFSGGTNEQFF.

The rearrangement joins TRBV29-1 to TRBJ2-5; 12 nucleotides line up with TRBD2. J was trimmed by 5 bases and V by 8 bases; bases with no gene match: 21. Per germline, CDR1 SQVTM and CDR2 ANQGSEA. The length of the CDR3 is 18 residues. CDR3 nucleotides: TGCAGCTCTACCGAAAGTCTAGCGGGAGGGCCGGTGGCTGAGACCCAGTACTTC. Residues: CSSTESLAGGPVAETQYF.

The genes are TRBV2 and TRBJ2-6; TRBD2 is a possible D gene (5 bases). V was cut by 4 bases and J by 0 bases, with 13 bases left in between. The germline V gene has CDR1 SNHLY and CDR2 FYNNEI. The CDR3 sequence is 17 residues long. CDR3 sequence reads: CASSVVRGSSGANVLTF. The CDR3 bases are TGTGCCAGCAGTGTGGTACGTGGGAGCTCTGGGGCCAACGTCCTGACTTTC.

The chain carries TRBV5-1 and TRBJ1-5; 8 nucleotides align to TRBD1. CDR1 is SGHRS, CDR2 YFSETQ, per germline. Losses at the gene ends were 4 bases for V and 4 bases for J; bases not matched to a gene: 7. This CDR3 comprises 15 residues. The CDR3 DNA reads TGCGCCAGCAGCGCCACGGGACAGGAAAATCAGCCCCAGCATTTT. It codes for CASSATGQENQPQHF.

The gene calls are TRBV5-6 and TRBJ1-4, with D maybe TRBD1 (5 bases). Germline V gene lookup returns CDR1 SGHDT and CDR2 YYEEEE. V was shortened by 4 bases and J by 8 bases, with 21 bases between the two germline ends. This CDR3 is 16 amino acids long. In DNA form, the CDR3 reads TGTGCCAGCAGCGGCGATCACAGGAGCCTGGGCGAAAAACTGTTTTTT. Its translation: CASSGDHRSLGEKLFF.

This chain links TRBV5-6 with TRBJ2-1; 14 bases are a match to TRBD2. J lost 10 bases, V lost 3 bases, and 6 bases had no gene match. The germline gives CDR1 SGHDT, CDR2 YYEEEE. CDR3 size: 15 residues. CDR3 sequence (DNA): TGTGCCAGCAGCTGGGGACTAGCGGGAGTACGCGAGCAGTTCTTC. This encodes CASSWGLAGVREQFF.

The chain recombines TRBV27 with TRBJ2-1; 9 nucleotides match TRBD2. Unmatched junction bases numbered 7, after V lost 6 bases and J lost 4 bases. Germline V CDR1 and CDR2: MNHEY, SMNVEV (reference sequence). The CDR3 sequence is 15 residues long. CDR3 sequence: CASSQLAGSYNEQFF. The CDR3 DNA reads TGTGCCAGCAGCCAGCTAGCGGGGTCGTACAATGAGCAGTTCTTC.

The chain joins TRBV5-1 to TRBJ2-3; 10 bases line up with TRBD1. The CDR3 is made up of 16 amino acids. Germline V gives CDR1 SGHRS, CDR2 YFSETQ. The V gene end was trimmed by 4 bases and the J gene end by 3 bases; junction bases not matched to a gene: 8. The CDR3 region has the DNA TGCGCCAGCAGCGATAGGACAGGGGGAAGAACAGATACGCAGTATTTT. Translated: CASSDRTGGRTDTQYF.

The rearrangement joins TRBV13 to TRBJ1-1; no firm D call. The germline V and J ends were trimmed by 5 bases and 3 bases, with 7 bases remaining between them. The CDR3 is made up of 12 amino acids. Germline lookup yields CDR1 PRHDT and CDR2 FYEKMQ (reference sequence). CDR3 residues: CASSLRDTEAFF. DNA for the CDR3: TGTGCCAGCAGCCTGCGGGACACTGAAGCTTTCTTT.

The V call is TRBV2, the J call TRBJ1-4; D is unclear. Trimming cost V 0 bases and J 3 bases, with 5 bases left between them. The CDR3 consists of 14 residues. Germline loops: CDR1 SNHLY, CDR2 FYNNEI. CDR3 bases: TGTGCCAGCAGTGAAGCTCGTTCTAATGAAAAACTGTTTTTT. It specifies CASSEARSNEKLFF.

CDR3 sequence: CASSLTTGNTEAFF. CDR3 bases: TGCGCCAGCAGCTTAACGACAGGGAACACTGAAGCTTTCTTT. This rearrangement joins TRBV5-1 to TRBJ1-1, with D perhaps TRBD1 (6 bases). CDR1 SGHRS and CDR2 YFSETQ come from the germline V gene. V lost 2 bases, J lost 1 base, and 9 bases lay in between. This CDR3 is built from 14 residues.

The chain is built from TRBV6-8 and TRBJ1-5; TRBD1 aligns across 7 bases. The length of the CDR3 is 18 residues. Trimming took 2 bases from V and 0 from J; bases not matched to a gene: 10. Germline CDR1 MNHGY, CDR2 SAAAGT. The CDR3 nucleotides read TGTGCCAGCAGTTACGATGGACAGGACCAGTATAGCAATCAGCCCCAGCATTTT. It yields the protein CASSYDGQDQYSNQPQHF.

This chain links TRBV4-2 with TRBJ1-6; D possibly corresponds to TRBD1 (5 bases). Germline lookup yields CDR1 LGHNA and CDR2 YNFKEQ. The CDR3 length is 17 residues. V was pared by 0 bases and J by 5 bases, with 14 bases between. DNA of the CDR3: TGTGCCAGCAGCCAAGAGGGGGGAGGGGAAAATAATTCACCCCTCCACTTT. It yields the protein CASSQEGGGENNSPLHF.

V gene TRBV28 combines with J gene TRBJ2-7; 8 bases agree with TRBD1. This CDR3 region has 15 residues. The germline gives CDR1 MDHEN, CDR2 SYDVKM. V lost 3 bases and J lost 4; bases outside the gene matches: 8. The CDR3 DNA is TGTGCCAGCAGTTTTCCGGGACAGGCAACGTACGAGCAGTACTTC. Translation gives CASSFPGQATYEQYF.